The text below deals with one TCR beta chain. Its specificity is unknown. The data belong to a study of cytomegalovirus exposure and HLA in healthy donors. Study-wide results and caveats: Cytomegalovirus-associated status was assigned to about 180 TCR beta chains.

The PCR ran on 60 Vbeta and 13 Jbeta primers. Method: immunoSEQ multiplex PCR; TCRdb's copy keeps in-frame clones and lacks some. The data contain around 200,000 clones, 70% to 85% of them seen just once; the ten biggest clones take up 1% to 1.5%. The CDR3 contains 12 residues. The ends were cut back, 4 bases at V and 1 base at J, with 7 bases in the middle. CDR1 is GTSNPN and CDR2 is SVGIG in the germline V gene (reference sequence). The chain combines TRBV30 with TRBJ1-1; no reliable D call. The clonotype comes from a girl aged 2-9 years in good health and CMV-seropositive. Sequencing input: PBMCs. The CDR3 DNA is TGTGCCTGGAATCGGGAGAACACTGAAGCTTTCTTT. This sequence encodes CAWNRENTEAFF.